This entry lists 6 T cell receptor beta chains sequenced from one sample in a study of blood T cell repertoires in COVID-19. Some clones are missing from TCRdb's copy, which holds only in-frame ones; the method was immunoSEQ multiplex PCR. There are about 150,000 clones in the sample; about 77% occur only once, and 11% to 15% lies in the top ten. The sequenced sample was peripheral blood. The receptors come from an elderly woman with acute or convalescent COVID-19.

The CDR3 DNA follows: TGTGCCAGCAGCTTAGCGGGACTAGAGAATGAGCAGTTCTTC. It is translated as CASSLAGLENEQFF. This rearrangement joins TRBV11-2 to TRBJ2-1, with 8 bases aligning to TRBD2. The germline V gene encodes CDR1 SGHAT and CDR2 FQNNGV. CDR3 size: 14 residues. Losses at the gene ends were 1 base for V and 7 bases for J; bases not matched to a gene: 3.

This clone was seen only once. The V gene is TRBV5-1, the J gene TRBJ2-5; the match to TRBD2 covers 9 bases. J gave up 5 bases and V 4 bases, and 9 bases lay outside the gene matches. The CDR3 contains 15 residues. CDR1 and CDR2 from the germline V gene are SGHRS and YFSETQ. The CDR3, as DNA: TGCGCCAGCAGCCCCAGGGGCGGGGGGGCGGAGACCCAGTACTTC. Residues: CASSPRGGGAETQYF.

The chain employs TRBV11-3 and TRBJ2-1; tentatively, D is TRBD1 (5 bases). V was cut by 8 bases and J by 10 bases, with 12 bases left in between. Germline V gene sequence: CDR1 SGHNT, CDR2 YENEEA. The CDR3 covers 11 residues. CDR3 in amino acids: CASRARGEQFF. In DNA, the CDR3 is TGTGCCAGCCGGGCTAGGGGAGAGCAGTTCTTC.

The genes are TRBV28 and TRBJ1-2; 8 bases are a match to TRBD1. CDR1 and CDR2 from the germline V gene are MDHEN and SYDVKM. This CDR3 spans 12 amino acids. The ends lost 5 bases at V and 13 bases at J; junction bases unmatched: 9. For the CDR3, the DNA is TGTGCCAGCAGTACCGGACAGGGTATTTTCACCTTC. Residues: CASSTGQGIFTF.

The genes are TRBV7-9 and TRBJ1-1; 8 positions agree with TRBD1. There are 14 residues in the CDR3. The V and J ends lost 4 bases and 5 bases, in that order; junction bases with no gene match: 6. Germline V gives CDR1 SEHNR, CDR2 FQNEAQ (reference sequence). The CDR3 DNA sequence: TGTGCCAGCAGCTGGCCCCGACAGGGGACTGAAGCTTTCTTT. It is translated as CASSWPRQGTEAFF.

The chain is built from TRBV27 and TRBJ1-5, with 9 bases matching TRBD1. After removal of 3 bases from V and 8 bases from J, the junction contained 14 bases not matched to a gene. Germline lookup yields CDR1 MNHEY and CDR2 SMNVEV (reference sequence). This CDR3 has 17 residues. The CDR3 DNA reads TGTGCCAGCAGTTTTTCCGGGACAGGGCTTAATTGGGAGCCCCAGCATTTT. Amino acids: CASSFSGTGLNWEPQHF.